Given below is one T cell receptor beta chain in context. The data were obtained in a study of blood T cell repertoires in COVID-19. Study details: From the United States, Italy and Spain came samples of acute and convalescent COVID-19. The cDNA or gDNA used as material had been derived from T cells, B-cell-depleted T cells, or PBMCs.

As processed by the authors: It was from reference gene primer amplification that nucleated cell counts were estimated. Assay used: immunoSEQ multiplex PCR; TCRdb lists only in-frame clones, some missing. V, J and clone size reflect that table, while D and trimming were determined from the DNA. The data contain about 300,000 clones, around 87% of them singletons. The germline CDR1 and CDR2 sequences are MDHEN and SYDVKM. This CDR3 has 16 amino acids. The trim removed 3 bases at V and 5 bases at J, leaving 9 bases unmatched. The source is a man in his 70s with acute or convalescent COVID-19. The sample comprised peripheral blood. The chain links TRBV28 to TRBJ2-5; 10 positions agree with TRBD2. CDR3 bases: TGTGCCAGCAGTTTGGACGGGACTAGCGTCGGCGAGACCCAGTACTTC. This gives the protein CASSLDGTSVGETQYF.